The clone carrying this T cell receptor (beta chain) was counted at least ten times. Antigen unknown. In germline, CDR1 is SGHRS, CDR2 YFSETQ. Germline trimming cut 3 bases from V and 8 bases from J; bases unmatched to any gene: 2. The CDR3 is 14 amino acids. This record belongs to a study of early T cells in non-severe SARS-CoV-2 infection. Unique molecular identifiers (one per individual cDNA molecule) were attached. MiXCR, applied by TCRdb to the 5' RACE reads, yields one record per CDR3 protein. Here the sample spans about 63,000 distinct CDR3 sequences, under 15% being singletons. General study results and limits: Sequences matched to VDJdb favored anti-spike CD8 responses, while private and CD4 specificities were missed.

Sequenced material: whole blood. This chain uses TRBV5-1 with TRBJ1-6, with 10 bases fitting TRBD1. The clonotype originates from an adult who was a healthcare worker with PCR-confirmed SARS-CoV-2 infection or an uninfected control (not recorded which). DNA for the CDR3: TGCGCCAGCAGCTGGGGGACAGGGGATTCACCCCTCCACTTT. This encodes CASSWGTGDSPLHF.